This T cell receptor beta chain was captured by sequencing in a study of T cell responses to AZD1222 COVID-19 vaccine (TCRdb year 2021). Study-wide context: AZD1222 recipients given second doses at about 4 weeks or at about 12 weeks were pooled, since spike-specific TCR depth and breadth were not found to differ between the two schedules. A total of just over 230 trial participants underwent TCR sequencing, of whom 207 had received two doses of AZD1222 and 26 had received two doses of the MenACWY control vaccine. Trial participants were enrolled by age into subgroups of 18-55, 56-69 and 70-plus years, and 148, 28 and 57 TCR-sequenced participants, respectively, were included in these subgroups. General study outcomes and caveats: The 56-69-year group was small, and its depth increase did not reach significance, likely because of low power. Most participants were white British and females outnumbered males, and the authors suggested that clonal diversity may have been underestimated. Because no samples from the day 14 peak response were available, repertoires could be characterized only after the peak T cell response. After two AZD1222 doses, spike-specific TCR breadth and depth were significantly higher than at day 0 and than in MenACWY recipients. Reportedly, close to half of the unique spike-specific TCRs recognized epitopes lying outside the regions that are mutated in the B.1.351 and B.1.1.7 variants. Conclusions about previously exposed vaccinees were limited because only a handful of AZD1222 recipients were SARS-CoV-2 seropositive at baseline. Vaccine-associated CD4 TCRs spanned the whole spike protein, with dominant responses in regions 160-218 and 743-854.

Regarding this clone: Its antigen is currently not known. No much larger clonotype is one base removed from it; base qualities were not supplied.

The CDR3 regions of human TCRbeta chains were subjected to immunosequencing. The study's processing was this. TCRs in the repertoires were compared against a reference library of SARS-CoV-2-specific TCRs that had been generated with the MIRA antigen-specificity platform. Breadth was defined as the fraction of unique TCRs that were SARS-CoV-2-associated. Depth was defined as the fraction of total T cells that were SARS-CoV-2-associated. Using the MIRA data, every spike-specific TCR was mapped to the spike region that the TCR reacted to and assigned to either a CD4 or a CD8 class. Log10-transformed breadth and depth values were compared by one-way ANOVA with Sidak's multiple comparisons tests. As stored in TCRdb, this immuneACCESS dataset retains in-frame rearrangements with V and J assigned. A fraction of the clones does not appear; measured against another copy, unresolved V genes explain less than half of the discrepancy, and the remainder lacks a known reason. V and J calls and clone size are as listed in that table; D and trimming were resolved from the DNA. The sample data list under 95,000 clones, and about 87% of these were observed just once. The ten largest make up 16% of the sample.

This specimen's time point label, interpreted: baseline before first vaccination. The vaccinee samples were drawn from two UK trials, COV001 and COV002, one of which was a single-blind randomized controlled phase 2/3 trial testing AZD1222 (ChAdOx1 nCoV-19) in healthy adults. For TCRbeta chain sequencing, PBMC samples from trial participants were taken at day 0 and at day 28 after the second dose. This clonotype was obtained from an adult in good health. The sample was peripheral blood, taken on day 0 of AZD1222 vaccination.

The encoded CDR3 is CASSPREGYNIQYF. The nucleotide sequence is TGTGCCAGCTCACCCAGGGAGGGGTACAACATTCAGTACTTC. Recombination linked TRBV18 to TRBJ2-4; a stretch of 7 junction bases matches TRBD2. Based on the germline V gene, the CDR1 and CDR2 sequences are KGHSH and LQKENI. Measured from the cysteine to the phenylalanine, the CDR3 is 14 residues long. CDR3 DNA only is kept here, 42 bases in frame from base 1. Compared with germline, V lacks 3 bases and J lacks 7 bases; bases without a gene match: 6.